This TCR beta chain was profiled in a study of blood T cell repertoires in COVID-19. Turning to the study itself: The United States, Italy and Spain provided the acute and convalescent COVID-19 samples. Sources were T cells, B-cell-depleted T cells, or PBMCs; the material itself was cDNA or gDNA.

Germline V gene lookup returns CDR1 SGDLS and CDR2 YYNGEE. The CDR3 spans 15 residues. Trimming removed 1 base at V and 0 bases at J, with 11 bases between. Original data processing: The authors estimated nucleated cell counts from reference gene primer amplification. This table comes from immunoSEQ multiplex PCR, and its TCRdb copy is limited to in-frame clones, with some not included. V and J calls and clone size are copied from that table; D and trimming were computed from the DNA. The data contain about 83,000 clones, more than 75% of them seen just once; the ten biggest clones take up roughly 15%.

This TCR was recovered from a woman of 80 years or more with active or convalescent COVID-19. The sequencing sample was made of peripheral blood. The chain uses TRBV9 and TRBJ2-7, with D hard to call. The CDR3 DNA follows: TGTGCCAGCAGCGTAAGTCAGTCTAGCTCCTACGAGCAGTACTTC. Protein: CASSVSQSSSYEQYF.